This T cell receptor (beta chain) was profiled in a study of OX40 agonist ivuxolimab in advanced cancers. Germline assignment: CDR1 SGDLS and CDR2 YYNGEE. Trimming at V came to 4 bases and at J to 2 bases, leaving 11 bases not matched to a gene. The CDR3 totals 17 residues. The repertoire was sequenced with immunoSEQ multiplex PCR; TCRdb's copy has only in-frame clones and lacks some. The sample holds fewer than 45,000 clones, roughly 84% seen once. This TCR came from an adult with an advanced solid tumor such as melanoma, head and neck, liver or kidney cancer. Material: CD4+ or CD8+ T cells sorted from blood, obtained in a trial of the OX40 agonist ivuxolimab. The chain couples TRBV9 to TRBJ2-1; TRBD1 matches at 8 bases. CDR3 protein: CASSPPKGQAAYNEQFF. CDR3 bases: TGTGCCAGCAGCCCACCCAAGGGACAGGCAGCCTACAATGAGCAGTTCTTC.